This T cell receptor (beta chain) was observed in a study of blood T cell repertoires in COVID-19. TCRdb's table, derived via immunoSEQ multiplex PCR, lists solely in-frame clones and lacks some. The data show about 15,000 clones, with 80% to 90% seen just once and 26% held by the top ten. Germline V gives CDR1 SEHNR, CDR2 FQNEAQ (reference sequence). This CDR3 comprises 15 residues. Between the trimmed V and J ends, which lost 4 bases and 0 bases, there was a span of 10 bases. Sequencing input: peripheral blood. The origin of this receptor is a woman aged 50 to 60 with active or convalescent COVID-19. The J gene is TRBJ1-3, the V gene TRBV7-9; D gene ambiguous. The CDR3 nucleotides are TGTGCCAGCAGCTCCCTCGGTAACTCTGGAAACACCATATATTTT. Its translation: CASSSLGNSGNTIYF.